The 25 T cell receptor beta chains reported below all come from one sample, sequenced in a study of blood T cell repertoires in COVID-19. Only in-frame clones appear in the TCRdb table, and some are missing; sequencing was by immunoSEQ multiplex PCR. Of over 200,000 clones listed, about 88% are singletons. Sequencing used peripheral blood. The receptor set was obtained from a man aged 40-55 years with active or convalescent COVID-19.

The chain links TRBV27 to TRBJ2-3; D is undetermined. The germline V and J ends were trimmed by 3 bases and 3 bases, with 13 bases remaining between them. Germline V CDR1 and CDR2: MNHEY, SMNVEV (reference sequence). The CDR3 has 15 residues. CDR3: CASSFDSSGTDTQYF. CDR3 DNA: TGTGCCAGCAGTTTCGACTCCTCTGGTACAGATACGCAGTATTTT.

This chain connects TRBV7-9 to TRBJ1-6, with D maybe TRBD1 (5 bases). The length of the CDR3 is 14 residues. Trimming removed 7 bases from V and 8 bases from J, with 15 bases in between. Germline CDR1 reads SEHNR; CDR2 reads FQNEAQ (reference sequence). CDR3 sequence: CASTRRDGDSPLHF. In DNA form, the CDR3 reads TGTGCCAGCACCAGGAGGGACGGAGATTCACCCCTCCACTTT.

This clone turned up a few times. The V gene is TRBV30, the J gene TRBJ2-7; 12 bases agree with TRBD2. The junction had 10 bases not matched to a gene; V was cut back by 4 bases and J by 3 bases. CDR3 length: 16 residues. Germline CDR1 is GTSNPN and CDR2 is SVGIG (reference sequence). The chain's CDR3 is CAWTGLAGGKGYEQYF. The DNA for the CDR3 is TGTGCCTGGACCGGGCTAGCGGGGGGGAAGGGCTACGAGCAGTACTTC.

The chain is built from TRBV7-3 and TRBJ2-1; 9 nucleotides agree with TRBD2. V shed 5 bases and J 5 bases; nucleotides not matched to a gene: 7. This CDR3 region has 15 residues. Germline V gene lookup returns CDR1 SGHTA and CDR2 FQGTGA. The CDR3 sequence: CASSPRLAVDNEQFF. As DNA, the CDR3 is TGTGCCAGCAGCCCAAGACTAGCGGTGGACAATGAGCAGTTCTTC.

The CDR3 DNA follows: TGTGCCAGCAGCTTGGTGGGCAGGGTGGACACTGAAGCTTTCTTT. Translating it yields CASSLVGRVDTEAFF. This chain connects TRBV5-6 to TRBJ1-1; D may be TRBD1 (5 bases). This CDR3 is built from 15 residues. V lost 0 bases, J lost 3 bases, and 12 bases lay in between. CDR1 is SGHDT and CDR2 is YYEEEE in the germline V gene.

The V call is TRBV6-6, the J call TRBJ1-1; TRBD1 matches at 7 bases. The CDR3 covers 15 residues. Germline V gene data show CDR1 as MNHNY and CDR2 as SVGAGI (reference sequence). V dropped 5 bases and J dropped 1; count of bases not matched to a gene: 7. The CDR3 DNA follows: TGTGCCAGCAGTCCAACAGGGGACAGGAACACTGAAGCTTTCTTT. This encodes CASSPTGDRNTEAFF.

The chain links TRBV27 to TRBJ1-5; 8 bases are a match to TRBD1. The CDR3 runs 15 residues. Germline CDR1 reads MNHEY; CDR2 reads SMNVEV (reference sequence). The ends lost 4 bases at V and 7 bases at J; junction bases unmatched: 9. This chain's CDR3 is CASSSGGQGSQPQHF. CDR3 sequence (DNA): TGTGCCAGCAGTTCCGGTGGACAGGGAAGCCAGCCCCAGCATTTT.

The DNA of the CDR3 is TGTGCCAGCAGCCCCGGATGGGCCACTGAAGCTTTCTTT. This translates into CASSPGWATEAFF. The gene calls are TRBV12-3 or TRBV12-4 and TRBJ1-1; the D is unclear. CDR3 length equals 13 residues. With 6 bases removed from V and 4 bases from J, the gap between germline ends came to 12 bases.

The genes are TRBV2 and TRBJ1-1, with D perhaps matching TRBD1 (6 bases). CDR3 size: 14 residues. Germline V gives CDR1 SNHLY, CDR2 FYNNEI. V was trimmed by 4 bases and J by 5 bases, leaving 14 bases between them. CDR3 coding DNA: TGTGCCAGCAGTGTCCAGGGGATCGTAACTGAAGCTTTCTTT. Its protein product is CASSVQGIVTEAFF.

The rearrangement uses TRBV5-6 and TRBJ1-1, with D tentatively TRBD1 (5 bases). There are 15 residues in the CDR3. V was clipped by 0 bases and J by 5 bases, with 14 bases between them. From germline, CDR1 is SGHDT and CDR2 YYEEEE. The DNA of the CDR3 is TGTGCCAGCAGCTTGGACGGCCAGGGTGGAACTGAAGCTTTCTTT. Amino acid sequence: CASSLDGQGGTEAFF. Full variable domain (missing parts from reference TRBV5-6 and TRBJ1-1): DAGVTQSPTHLIKTRGQQVTLRCSPKSGHDTVSWYQQALGQGPQFIFQYYEEEERQRGNFPDRFSGHQFPNYSSELNVNALLLGDSALYLCASSLDGQGGTEAFFGQGTRLTVV.

This chain uses TRBV11-3 with TRBJ2-2; TRBD1 agrees at 11 bases. Germline V gene sequence: CDR1 SGHNT, CDR2 YENEEA. J gave up 6 bases and V 5 bases, and 14 bases lay outside the gene matches. The CDR3 covers 18 residues. The chain's CDR3 is CASSLWTGGPPGAGELFF. The CDR3 nucleotides read TGTGCCAGCAGCCTATGGACAGGGGGCCCACCCGGGGCCGGGGAGCTGTTTTTT. The variable domain in full, with the rest retrieved from reference TRBV11-3 and TRBJ2-2, is EAGVVQSPRYKIIEKKQPVAFWCNPISGHNTLYWYLQNLGQGPELLIRYENEEAVDDSQLPKDRFSAERLKGVDSTLKIQPAELGDSAVYLCASSLWTGGPPGAGELFFGEGSRLTVL.

The V and J genes are TRBV6-1 and TRBJ2-2; 8 nucleotides align to TRBD2. Looked up from germline, CDR1 is MNHNS and CDR2 is SASEGT. The junction had 12 bases not matched to a gene; V was cut back by 5 bases and J by 7 bases. The CDR3 covers 16 residues. The CDR3 DNA sequence: TGTGCCAGCAGTAAAGGCGGGACTAGAAGGTTCGGGGAGCTGTTTTTT. It encodes CASSKGGTRRFGELFF.

The V call is TRBV6-5, the J call TRBJ1-1; 9 nucleotides align to TRBD1. This CDR3 is built from 15 residues. The germline V gene encodes CDR1 MNHEY and CDR2 SVGAGI. The J segment lost 1 base and the V segment lost 2 bases, leaving 2 bases of the junction unmatched. The CDR3: CASSYPGQGNTEAFF. The CDR3 coding sequence is TGTGCCAGCAGTTACCCGGGACAGGGGAACACTGAAGCTTTCTTT.

This chain connects TRBV7-7 to TRBJ2-7; 8 nucleotides align to TRBD1. From germline, CDR1 is SSHAT and CDR2 FNYEAQ (reference sequence). The CDR3 consists of 13 residues. Trimming removed 5 bases from V and 7 bases from J; junction bases left unmatched: 7. The CDR3 coding sequence is TGTGCCAGCAGCCCCGACAGGGGAAAGGAGCAGTACTTC. It encodes CASSPDRGKEQYF.

This clone showed up just a few times. The chain combines TRBV29-1 with TRBJ2-7, with a tentative D call TRBD1 (5 bases). V dropped 3 bases and J dropped 4 bases, with 10 bases sitting between them. This CDR3 has 12 residues. Germline CDR1 is SQVTM and CDR2 is ANQGSEA. For the CDR3, the DNA is TGCAGCGTTGACGACAGTTCATACGAGCAGTACTTC. It is translated as CSVDDSSYEQYF.

This sequence joins TRBV12-3 or TRBV12-4 and TRBJ2-1; 9 nucleotides align to TRBD2. V dropped 7 bases and J dropped 7; count of bases not matched to a gene: 5. The CDR3 has 13 amino acids. The DNA for the CDR3 is TGTGCCAGCACCCTGACTAGCGGAAATGAGCAGTTCTTC. This codes for CASTLTSGNEQFF.

In nucleotides, the CDR3 is TGTGCCAGCAGCCCAAGGGACAGACGTAATGAAAAACTGTTTTTT. Residues: CASSPRDRRNEKLFF. The V gene is TRBV14, the J gene TRBJ1-4, with 7 positions matching TRBD1. The CDR3 sequence is 15 residues long. V dropped 4 bases and J dropped 4; count of bases not matched to a gene: 6. Germline V CDR1 and CDR2: SGHDN, FVKESK.

This chain joins TRBV6-6 and TRBJ1-5; no clear D. Germline loops: CDR1 MNHNY, CDR2 SVGAGI (reference sequence). V lost 7 bases to trimming and J lost 1 base, with 8 bases between them. The CDR3 sequence is 13 residues long. Here the CDR3 DNA reads TGTGCCAGCACACCAGGCAGCAATCAGCCCCAGCATTTT. This sequence encodes CASTPGSNQPQHF.

The rearrangement joins TRBV5-1 to TRBJ2-7; TRBD2 is a possible D gene (6 bases). The CDR3 has 15 amino acids. Deletions cut 0 bases from V and 5 bases from J, with 15 bases between. Germline CDR1 reads SGHRS; CDR2 reads YFSETQ. For the CDR3, the DNA is TGCGCCAGCAGCTTGGATCCGGACTACCCCAACGAGCAGTACTTC. Protein: CASSLDPDYPNEQYF.

This chain connects TRBV3-1 (or the pseudogene TRBV3-2) to TRBJ1-1; 8 bases line up with TRBD1. With 4 bases clipped from V and 4 bases from J, the junction kept 5 bases outside the gene matches. Germline lookup yields CDR1 LGHDT and CDR2 YNNKEL (reference sequence). The CDR3 covers 14 residues. The CDR3, as DNA: TGTGCCAGCAGCCTCGAGACAGGGGTCACTGAAGCTTTCTTT. This encodes CASSLETGVTEAFF.

This clone came up once. CDR3 coding DNA: TGTGCCAGCAGTTTATGGACAGGGGGCACAGGTGGCTACACCTTC. This codes for CASSLWTGGTGGYTF. The chain joins TRBV28 to TRBJ1-2; 10 bases are a match to TRBD1. Germline CDR1 reads MDHEN; CDR2 reads SYDVKM. The CDR3 is 15 amino acids. V trimming: 0 bases; J trimming: 7 bases; junction bases outside the gene matches: 5.

The chain carries TRBV5-1 and TRBJ2-1; 7 nucleotides align to TRBD2. This CDR3 region has 14 residues. The V and J ends lost 3 bases and 6 bases, in that order; junction bases with no gene match: 6. Per the germline V gene, CDR1 is SGHRS and CDR2 is YFSETQ. The CDR3 here is CASSSRPGGNEQFF. The CDR3 DNA follows: TGCGCCAGCAGCTCCCGTCCGGGGGGCAATGAGCAGTTCTTC.

The gene calls are TRBV10-1 and TRBJ2-1; a possible D gene is TRBD2 (5 bases). Germline values: CDR1 WNHNN, CDR2 SYGVQD (reference sequence). The CDR3 has 13 residues. The V end was cut by 7 bases, the J end by 3 bases, with 10 bases between. The CDR3 loop reads CASNASFYNEQFF. The CDR3 DNA reads as TGCGCCAGCAACGCTAGCTTCTACAATGAGCAGTTCTTC.

The rearrangement links TRBV24-1 to TRBJ2-3, with 8 bases fitting TRBD2. V lost 5 bases to trimming and J lost 2 bases; unmatched junction nucleotides: 2. The CDR3 is 14 amino acids. Germline CDR1 reads KGHDR; CDR2 reads SFDVKD. The CDR3 here is CATSVSGVTDTQYF. The CDR3 region has the DNA TGTGCCACCAGTGTTAGCGGGGTCACAGATACGCAGTATTTT.

The chain recombines TRBV7-9 with TRBJ2-7; 8 bases line up with TRBD2. The germline CDR1 and CDR2 sequences are SEHNR and FQNEAQ (reference sequence). The V gene end was trimmed by 5 bases and the J gene end by 3 bases; junction bases not matched to a gene: 6. The CDR3 covers 14 residues. The CDR3 sequence: CASSLTSAHYEQYF. Written as DNA, the CDR3 is TGTGCCAGCAGCCTGACTAGCGCCCACTACGAGCAGTACTTC.